The T cell receptor beta chain described here comes from a study of OX40 agonist ivuxolimab in advanced cancers. Assay used: immunoSEQ multiplex PCR; TCRdb lists only in-frame clones, some missing. There are fewer than 110,000 clones in the sample; 85% to 95% occur only once, and roughly 1.2% lies in the top ten. The CDR3 totals 15 residues. The trim removed 1 base at V and 3 bases at J, leaving 4 bases unmatched. Germline V CDR1 and CDR2: KGHSH, LQKENI. This receptor was obtained from an adult with an advanced solid tumor such as melanoma, head and neck, liver or kidney cancer. This rearrangement joins TRBV18 to TRBJ2-7, with TRBD2 identical over 9 bases. Sequenced here: CD4+ or CD8+ T cells sorted from blood, sampled in a trial of the OX40 agonist ivuxolimab. CDR3 amino acids: CASSPLLAGVYEQYF. The CDR3 bases are TGTGCCAGCTCACCACTACTAGCGGGTGTCTACGAGCAGTACTTC.